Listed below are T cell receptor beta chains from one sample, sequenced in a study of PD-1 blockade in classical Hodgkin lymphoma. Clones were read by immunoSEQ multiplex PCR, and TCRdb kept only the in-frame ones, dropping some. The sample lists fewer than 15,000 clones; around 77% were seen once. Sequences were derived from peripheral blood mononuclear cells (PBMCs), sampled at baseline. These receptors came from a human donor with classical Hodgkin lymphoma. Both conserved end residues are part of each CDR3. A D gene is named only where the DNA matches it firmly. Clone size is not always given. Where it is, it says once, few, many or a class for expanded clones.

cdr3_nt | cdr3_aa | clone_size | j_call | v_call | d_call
TGTGCCAGCAGCCAAGATATCCTAGCGGGGGGTCGGTACCAAGAGACCCAGTACTTC | CASSQDILAGGRYQETQYF | . | TRBJ2-5 | TRBV4-2 | TRBD2
TGTGCCAGCGTGAGGGGACAGGTTAGCAATCAGCCCCAGCATTTT | CASVRGQVSNQPQHF | . | TRBJ1-5 | TRBV6-1 | TRBD1
TGCGCCAGCAGTGAGTACGGTAGGGGTTTCTCCTCCGAGCAGTACTTC | CASSEYGRGFSSEQYF | . | TRBJ2-7 | TRBV10-2 | .
TGTGCCAGCAGCCCCGACGGGGGACGCTCTGCCTACGAGCAGTACTTC | CASSPDGGRSAYEQYF | few | TRBJ2-7 | TRBV5-5 | .
TGTGCCAGTAGTTACTCCTTAAGGTCTAATGAAAAACTGTTTTTT | CASSYSLRSNEKLFF | . | TRBJ1-4 | TRBV19 | .
TGTGCCAGCAGTCCACAGGGTACCAGGAATTCACCCCTCCACTTT | CASSPQGTRNSPLHF | . | TRBJ1-6 | TRBV7-9 | .
TGTGCCAGCTCACCTTTGGGTGGAGGCGAGCAGTACTTC | CASSPLGGGEQYF | . | TRBJ2-7 | TRBV18 | .
TGTGCCAGCAGTGACCAAAGGGAATGGGGCACTGAAGCTTTCTTT | CASSDQREWGTEAFF | once | TRBJ1-1 | TRBV27 | .
TGTGCCATCACCAAAACTATAGCGGGGGAGCCCCTGGCCAAAAACATTCAGTACTTC | CAITKTIAGEPLAKNIQYF | . | TRBJ2-4 | TRBV10-3 | TRBD2
TGTGCCAGCAGGGAACCCGGGACAAGTGGAGTCGGCTACACCTTC | CASREPGTSGVGYTF | . | TRBJ1-2 | TRBV6-5 | .
TGTGCCAGCAGTGAATTCCGGGACAGGTCCTACGAGCAGTACTTC | CASSEFRDRSYEQYF | . | TRBJ2-7 | TRBV2 | TRBD1
TGTGCCAGCAGGACCTCCGGGACCTATGGCTACACCTTC | CASRTSGTYGYTF | few | TRBJ1-2 | TRBV27 | .
TGCGCCAGCAGTCAATCCCGGACGGTTCTCTACGAGCAGTACTTC | CASSQSRTVLYEQYF | . | TRBJ2-7 | TRBV23-1 | .
TGTGCCAGCAGCGGACTGATAAACATTCAGTACTTC | CASSGLINIQYF | few | TRBJ2-4 | TRBV28 | .
TGTGCCAGCAGTGTAGGCCAGGGAGGGAATCAGCCCCAGCATTTT | CASSVGQGGNQPQHF | . | TRBJ1-5 | TRBV2 | .
TGCGCCAGCAGCCTTAACACCGGGGAGCTGTTTTTT | CASSLNTGELFF | . | TRBJ2-2 | TRBV5-1 | .
TGTGCCAGCAGGCTACAGGGTACCGAGCAGTACTTC | CASRLQGTEQYF | . | TRBJ2-7 | TRBV2 | .
TGCGCCAGCAGCTTCGGCCAGGGTGAAAAACTGTTTTTT | CASSFGQGEKLFF | . | TRBJ1-4 | TRBV5-1 | .
TGTGCCAGCTCACCAAGGACAGGGTGGACAGATACGCAGTATTTT | CASSPRTGWTDTQYF | . | TRBJ2-3 | TRBV18 | TRBD1
TGTGCCAGTAGTATAGTCAGGGGACAGGGGACCGAGCAGTACTTC | CASSIVRGQGTEQYF | . | TRBJ2-7 | TRBV19 | TRBD1
TGCGCCAGCAGTGATGGCCAACCACGGGGCTACACCTTC | CASSDGQPRGYTF | once | TRBJ1-2 | TRBV10-1 | .
TGTGCCAGCAGCCCGGGGCGGCTCTATAATTCACCCCTCCACTTT | CASSPGRLYNSPLHF | . | TRBJ1-6 | TRBV5-4 | .
TGTGCCAGCAGCTTCACCGGGACTAGGAAAGAGACCCAGTACTTC | CASSFTGTRKETQYF | . | TRBJ2-5 | TRBV7-2 | TRBD2
TGTGCCAGCAGCTTGATGGGGGTGAATTCACCCCTCCACTTT | CASSLMGVNSPLHF | once | TRBJ1-6 | TRBV5-4 | .
TGTGCCAGCAGTCGACAGGGAAGCACCGGGGAGCTGTTTTTT | CASSRQGSTGELFF | . | TRBJ2-2 | TRBV7-9 | TRBD1
TGCGCCAGCATTAGGGTCCCCGGACTAGCGGGAGATACGCAGTATTTT | CASIRVPGLAGDTQYF | . | TRBJ2-3 | TRBV5-1 | TRBD2
TGTGCCAGCAGTTACGTCGGGAGTGGGGGCTACGAGCAGTACTTC | CASSYVGSGGYEQYF | . | TRBJ2-7 | TRBV6-5 | .
TGTGCCAGCAGCTTAGGAGGAAACAATCAGCCCCAGCATTTT | CASSLGGNNQPQHF | . | TRBJ1-5 | TRBV11-2 | .
TGTGCCAGCAGCGTAGGCGGGCTAGCGGGGGCCAGCACAGATACGCAGTATTTT | CASSVGGLAGASTDTQYF | . | TRBJ2-3 | TRBV9 | TRBD2
TGTGCCAGCAGCTTAGGGACTAGTTGGGGCGAGCAGTACTTC | CASSLGTSWGEQYF | . | TRBJ2-7 | TRBV9 | TRBD2
TGTGCCAGCAGCGCGCGGGAGGGCAGTCCGAGGTACAATGAGCAGTTCTTC | CASSAREGSPRYNEQFF | . | TRBJ2-1 | TRBV7-2 | TRBD2
TGTGCCAGCAGTGAACTGAGTAGCAATCAGCCCCAGCATTTT | CASSELSSNQPQHF | . | TRBJ1-5 | TRBV2 | .
TGTGCCAGCAGCTTGGGCAGGTTTGCCTACGAGCAGTACTTC | CASSLGRFAYEQYF | . | TRBJ2-7 | TRBV5-5 | .
TGCGCCAGCAGCTTGGAGTTGAGAAGCGGGTTATGGTACAATGAGCAGTTCTTC | CASSLELRSGLWYNEQFF | . | TRBJ2-1 | TRBV5-1 | .
TGCGCCAGCAGCCAAGACAGGACAGGAGACTACGAGCAGTACTTC | CASSQDRTGDYEQYF | . | TRBJ2-7 | TRBV4-3 | TRBD1